This T cell receptor (beta chain) was identified in a study of blood T cell repertoires in COVID-19. At the level of the study: Researchers got acute and convalescent COVID-19 samples from the United States, Italy and Spain. PBMCs, B-cell-depleted T cells, or T cells provided the cDNA or gDNA that made up the material.

Per the original methods: Estimation of nucleated cell counts was performed using reference gene primer amplification. Here immunoSEQ multiplex PCR was the method, and the copy in TCRdb shows in-frame clones only, minus some. V, J and clone size derive from that table, while D and trimming were established from the DNA sequence. The table shows fewer than 150,000 clones, with roughly nine tenths occurring only once. Source material: peripheral blood. The sequence was collected from a man between 65 and 85 years old who had recovered from COVID-19.

The CDR3 nucleotides read TGTGCCAGTACCGAGGGGGGGGCGAGGTACGCCGGGGAGCTGTTTTTT. It is translated as CASTEGGARYAGELFF. This chain uses TRBV19 with TRBJ2-2; perhaps TRBD2 as D (7 bases). The CDR3 loop spans 16 amino acids. V gave up 7 bases and J gave up 6 bases, with 21 bases separating them. From germline, CDR1 is LNHDA and CDR2 SQIVND (reference sequence).